This T cell receptor (beta chain) emerged from a study of shared clonotypes between healthy human individuals. Study-level findings and limits: With a handful of donors compared, about 5.2% of naive CD4 clonotypes were shared.

CDR1 and CDR2 (germline): MNHEY, SMNVEV (reference sequence). Trimming took 6 bases from V and 2 from J; bases not matched to a gene: 4. The CDR3 is 14 residues long. In replicate PCRs of sorted subsets, roughly 190 ng DNA, roughly 31,000 T cell genomes, was used. Assay used: immunoSEQ multiplex PCR; TCRdb lists only in-frame clones, some missing. The sample records 730,000 or so clones, approximately 75% being singletons. Note on this clone: Antigen: not known.

The chain carries TRBV27 and TRBJ2-7, with 10 bases that match TRBD1. This receptor was identified in a woman aged 30 to 39 in good health. Sequences were obtained from memory CD4+ T cells sorted from blood. Subset of the sample: CD45RA-negative fraction. The CDR3 loop reads CASSNDRGPYEQYF. For the CDR3, the DNA is TGTGCCAGCAGCAACGACAGGGGGCCCTACGAGCAGTACTTC.